This TCR beta chain was recorded in a study of CD8 T cells in ankylosing spondylitis. As the method for making TCR beta libraries, quantitative 5'-RACE with molecular barcodes was used. Using its own MiXCR run on the 5' RACE reads, TCRdb lists one record per CDR3 protein. The sample lists about 310,000 distinct CDR3 sequences; 20% to 25% were seen once. Study observations and caveats: Ankylosing spondylitis blood appeared to carry a characteristic TCR beta motif of roughly eight highly homologous variants. Reactive arthritis synovial fluid and blood previously showed some of these motif variants. Clones linked to the disease showed a CD8+ phenotype. They occurred at relatively low frequencies in peripheral blood.

A remark on this clonotype: Its target is not known.

Trimming removed 7 bases from V and 9 bases from J, with 11 bases in between. This CDR3 is 12 amino acids long. In germline, CDR1 is SGDLS, CDR2 YYNGEE. The rearrangement links TRBV9 to TRBJ1-6; TRBD1 is a possible D gene (5 bases). Sequencing was done on a sample of blood, either unsorted or a sorted T cell fraction (not recorded which). This clonotype was obtained from a female donor with ankylosing spondylitis or in good health (not recorded which). The CDR3 DNA sequence: TGTGCCAGCGGAGGAGACAGTTCACCCCTCCACTTT. It yields the protein CASGGDSSPLHF. The full variable domain, with the rest looked up from reference TRBV9 and TRBJ1-6, is DSGVTQTPKHLITATGQRVTLRCSPRSGDLSVYWYQQSLDQGLQFLIQYYNGEERAKGNILERFSAQQFPDLHSELNLSSLELGDSALYFCASGGDSSPLHFGNGTRLTVT.